What follows are 27 T cell receptor beta chains derived from one specimen sequenced in a study of control samples from healthy donors and cancer patients. This table comes from immunoSEQ multiplex PCR, and its TCRdb copy is limited to in-frame clones, with some not included. Altogether about 65,000 clones are present, approximately 90% being singletons, with the ten largest covering 1% to 1.5%. The specimen was PBMCs. The receptor source for this set is a woman in her forties or fifties with colorectal cancer.

The chain employs TRBV19 and TRBJ2-7, with a possible D match to TRBD2 (6 bases). Germline V lookup: CDR1 LNHDA, CDR2 SQIVND (reference sequence). Trimming cost V 2 bases and J 4 bases, with 12 bases left between them. The CDR3 extends over 14 amino acids. The CDR3 is CASSIIGGGYEQYF. In nucleotides, the CDR3 is TGTGCCAGTAGTATAATTGGAGGAGGGTACGAGCAGTACTTC.

The gene calls are TRBV27 and TRBJ1-4, with TRBD1 matching 8 bases. The V segment lost 0 bases and the J segment 3 bases; nucleotides outside the gene matches: 9. Germline V gene lookup returns CDR1 MNHEY and CDR2 SMNVEV (reference sequence). The CDR3 totals 18 residues. The CDR3 loop reads CASSLSRFGQGPNEKLFF. The CDR3 region has the DNA TGTGCCAGCAGTTTATCCCGCTTCGGACAGGGCCCTAATGAAAAACTGTTTTTT.

The chain employs TRBV18 and TRBJ2-1; 15 bases line up with TRBD2. The CDR3 runs to 16 residues. Germline-derived CDR1 and CDR2 are KGHSH and LQKENI. V dropped 1 base and J dropped 10; count of bases not matched to a gene: 5. The CDR3 DNA is TGTGCCAGCTCACCACGGACTAGCGGGGGGGCTGGGGAGCAGTTCTTC. As protein: CASSPRTSGGAGEQFF. Drawing the rest from reference TRBV18 and TRBJ2-1, the complete variable domain is NAGVMQNPRHLVRRRGQEARLRCSPMKGHSHVYWYRQLPEEGLKFMVYLQKENIIDESGMPKERFSAEFPKEGPSILRIQQVVRGDSAAYFCASSPRTSGGAGEQFFGPGTRLTVL.

This clone appeared a single time. The chain has TRBV6-5 and TRBJ2-3, with D perhaps TRBD1 or TRBD2 (5 bases each). Germline V lookup: CDR1 MNHEY, CDR2 SVGAGI. V was pared by 4 bases and J by 2 bases, with 16 bases between. The CDR3 covers 16 residues. The DNA of the CDR3 is TGTGCCAGCAGTTCCAGTGGGACGGTAAACACAGATACGCAGTATTTT. It encodes CASSSSGTVNTDTQYF.

The J gene is TRBJ2-5, the V gene TRBV18; TRBD2 aligns across 8 bases. The CDR3 runs 15 residues. Per the germline V gene, CDR1 is KGHSH and CDR2 is LQKENI. V shed 5 bases, J shed 2 bases, and the junction held 7 bases outside the gene matches. CDR3 DNA: TGTGCCAGCTCAAACACGGGGGGGAGACAAGAGACCCAGTACTTC. Translating gives CASSNTGGRQETQYF.

V gene TRBV2 combines with J gene TRBJ1-2, with a tentative D call TRBD1 (5 bases). Germline V gene sequence: CDR1 SNHLY, CDR2 FYNNEI. This CDR3 is 12 amino acids long. Trimming stripped 6 bases from V and 4 bases from J, with 9 bases between. The CDR3 spells CASRSDSYGYTF. The CDR3 bases are TGTGCCAGCAGGAGCGACAGCTATGGCTACACCTTC.

This clone has only one observation. This chain uses TRBV28 with TRBJ2-7; tentatively, D is TRBD1 (5 bases). V lost 5 bases to trimming and J lost 5 bases, with 25 bases between them. The germline V gene has CDR1 MDHEN and CDR2 SYDVKM. This CDR3 spans 17 amino acids. The CDR3, as DNA: TGTGCCAGCAGTACTATCCTCGGACAAACAGGTATCCACGAGCAGTACTTC. It is translated as CASSTILGQTGIHEQYF.

The rearrangement links TRBV12-5 to TRBJ2-2; the D is unclear. The germline V and J ends were trimmed by 3 bases and 4 bases, with 3 bases remaining between them. The CDR3 has 12 amino acids. Germline assignment: CDR1 LGHNT and CDR2 FRNRAP. This chain's CDR3 is CASGFTTGELFF. Written as DNA, the CDR3 is TGTGCTAGTGGTTTCACCACCGGGGAGCTGTTTTTT.

V and J are TRBV6-5 and TRBJ2-1; D remains unclear. This CDR3 is 14 amino acids long. Germline V CDR1 and CDR2: MNHEY, SVGAGI. Trimming removed 5 bases at V and 4 bases at J, with 12 bases between. CDR3 DNA: TGTGCCAGCAGTATCGGCATGGGGTACAATGAGCAGTTCTTC. Protein product: CASSIGMGYNEQFF.

This chain links TRBV3-1 (or the pseudogene TRBV3-2) with TRBJ2-4; D assignment may be TRBD1 or TRBD2 (5 bases each). V was trimmed by 0 bases and J by 1 base, leaving 13 bases between them. CDR1 and CDR2 (germline): LGHDT, YNNKEL (reference sequence). The CDR3 consists of 17 residues. The CDR3 protein is CASSQERDGAAKNIQYF. CDR3 nucleotide sequence: TGTGCCAGCAGCCAAGAACGGGATGGGGCGGCCAAAAACATTCAGTACTTC.

V usage is TRBV7-2 and J usage is TRBJ2-6, with 9 bases matching TRBD1. J gave up 4 bases and V 5 bases, and 12 bases lay outside the gene matches. The germline gives CDR1 SGHTA, CDR2 FQGNSA. This CDR3 spans 18 amino acids. The CDR3 reads CASSVRKVGQGGANVLTF. The CDR3 bases are TGTGCCAGCAGCGTAAGAAAGGTCGGACAGGGGGGGGCCAACGTCCTGACTTTC.

The genes are TRBV6-5 and TRBJ1-5; the D is unclear. The germline V and J ends were trimmed by 2 bases and 5 bases, with 7 bases remaining between them. The CDR3 runs to 13 residues. CDR1 and CDR2 from the germline V gene are MNHEY and SVGAGI. The CDR3 sequence: CASSYRLDQPQHF. CDR3 DNA sequence: TGTGCCAGCAGTTACAGGTTAGATCAGCCCCAGCATTTT.

This clone was found a few times. V usage is TRBV16 and J usage is TRBJ2-3, with D unclear. This CDR3 spans 12 amino acids. The V end lost 3 bases, the J end lost 3 bases, and 4 bases lay between the germline ends. CDR1 and CDR2 from the germline V gene are KGHSY and FQNENV. Written as DNA, the CDR3 is TGTGCCAGCAGCCAGGGTACAGATACGCAGTATTTT. It translates to CASSQGTDTQYF.

The chain has TRBV19 and TRBJ2-5, with TRBD1 identical over 7 bases. With V trimmed by 3 bases and J by 5 bases, 9 bases remained unmatched. The CDR3 is 15 amino acids. Germline CDR1 LNHDA, CDR2 SQIVND (reference sequence). The CDR3 reads CASSIRGDSWETQYF. The DNA for the CDR3 is TGTGCCAGTAGTATTAGAGGGGACAGTTGGGAGACCCAGTACTTC.

V gene TRBV5-1 combines with J gene TRBJ2-3; 11 bases are a match to TRBD2. The length of the CDR3 is 20 residues. With 4 bases clipped from V and 0 bases from J, the junction kept 16 bases outside the gene matches. Germline-derived CDR1 and CDR2 are SGHRS and YFSETQ. This CDR3 is CASSADGRLAGGRSTDTQYF. As DNA, the CDR3 is TGCGCCAGCAGCGCCGACGGAAGGCTAGCGGGGGGCCGTAGCACAGATACGCAGTATTTT.

The V gene is TRBV5-8, the J gene TRBJ2-3; 7 nucleotides line up with TRBD2. Looked up from germline, CDR1 is SGHTS and CDR2 is YDEGEE. This CDR3 region has 18 residues. Trimming cost V 0 bases and J 0 bases; bases outside gene matches: 10. Written as DNA, the CDR3 is TGTGCCAGCAGCTTGGCCAGGATGTGGGGACTAAGCACAGATACGCAGTATTTT. It is translated as CASSLARMWGLSTDTQYF. Full variable domain (missing parts from reference TRBV5-8 and TRBJ2-3): EAGVTQSPTHLIKTRGQQATLRCSPISGHTSVYWYQQALGLGLQFLLWYDEGEERNRGNFPPRFSGRQFPNYSSELNVNALELEDSALYLCASSLARMWGLSTDTQYFGPGTRLTVL.

V gene TRBV29-1 combines with J gene TRBJ2-7, with 8 bases identical to TRBD2. The V and J ends lost 4 bases and 7 bases, in that order; junction bases with no gene match: 12. The germline CDR1 and CDR2 sequences are SQVTM and ANQGSEA. The CDR3 totals 14 residues. CDR3 coding DNA: TGCAGCGTTGTTCTCCCAGCGGGAGCGGGAGAGCAGTACTTC. Translation: CSVVLPAGAGEQYF.

This clone has more than one count but fewer than ten. The chain is built from TRBV24-1 and TRBJ2-2; 11 nucleotides align to TRBD2. The CDR3 length is 18 residues. Trimming at V came to 0 bases and at J to 4 bases, leaving 6 bases not matched to a gene. The germline V gene has CDR1 KGHDR and CDR2 SFDVKD. The CDR3 bases are TGTGCCACCAGTGATTTGCAGCTTCTAGCGGGAGGCACCGGGGAGCTGTTTTTT. As protein: CATSDLQLLAGGTGELFF.

V is TRBV4-2 and J is TRBJ2-7; the D is unclear. This CDR3 contains 18 residues. Between the trimmed V and J ends, which lost 1 base and 2 bases, there was a span of 21 bases. Germline values: CDR1 LGHNA, CDR2 YNFKEQ. As DNA, the CDR3 is TGTGCCAGCAGCCAAGGGCATCCCTTGACTGAACCGACCTACGAGCAGTACTTC. It encodes CASSQGHPLTEPTYEQYF.

For the CDR3, the DNA is TGCGCCAGCAGCACTGCAGGGGTAACGAGCTCCTACGAGCAGTACTTC. Translation: CASSTAGVTSSYEQYF. This chain joins TRBV5-1 and TRBJ2-7; TRBD1 is a possible D gene (6 bases). With 4 bases removed from V and 0 bases from J, the gap between germline ends came to 17 bases. Germline V gives CDR1 SGHRS, CDR2 YFSETQ. The length of the CDR3 is 16 residues. The variable domain in full, completed from reference TRBV5-1 and TRBJ2-7, reads KAGVTQTPRYLIKTRGQQVTLSCSPISGHRSVSWYQQTPGQGLQFLFEYFSETQRNKGNFPGRFSGRQFSNSRSEMNVSTLELGDSALYLCASSTAGVTSSYEQYFGPGTRLTVT.

The V and J genes are TRBV28 and TRBJ1-2; 9 positions agree with TRBD1. V was clipped by 4 bases and J by 4 bases; unmatched bases: 7. Germline CDR1 reads MDHEN; CDR2 reads SYDVKM. The CDR3 is 15 residues long. In nucleotides, the CDR3 is TGTGCCAGCAGTTATACGGACAGGGGAATCTATGGCTACACCTTC. Amino acid sequence: CASSYTDRGIYGYTF.

V and J are TRBV11-2 and TRBJ1-3; D gene ambiguous. Trimming cost V 5 bases and J 0 bases, with 11 bases left between them. This CDR3 region has 15 residues. Looked up from germline, CDR1 is SGHAT and CDR2 is FQNNGV. In DNA, the CDR3 is TGTGCCAGCAGCGACCGGCAGAGCTCTGGAAACACCATATATTTT. Its translation: CASSDRQSSGNTIYF.

This sequence joins TRBV4-2 and TRBJ2-2, with D possibly matching TRBD2 (6 bases). The CDR3 consists of 16 residues. Trimming took 4 bases from V and 3 from J, leaving 15 bases between them. From germline, CDR1 is LGHNA and CDR2 YNFKEQ. The CDR3 nucleotides are TGTGCCAGCAGCCGAGTAGGAAGGGAGGACACCGGGGAGCTGTTTTTT. Amino acid sequence: CASSRVGREDTGELFF.

The V and J genes are TRBV5-1 and TRBJ1-6; D not resolved. Deletions cut 7 bases from V and 7 bases from J, with 15 bases between. The CDR3 has 14 amino acids. Germline V gene data show CDR1 as SGHRS and CDR2 as YFSETQ. CDR3: CASAAVRENSPLHF. The CDR3 region has the DNA TGCGCCAGCGCCGCGGTGAGGGAGAATTCACCCCTCCACTTT.

This chain joins TRBV9 and TRBJ1-6; weak D call: TRBD1 (6 bases). CDR1 SGDLS and CDR2 YYNGEE come from the germline V gene. Trimming stripped 4 bases from V and 7 bases from J, with 12 bases between. The CDR3 covers 14 residues. As DNA, the CDR3 is TGTGCCAGCAGCAGGGGGAGACAAAATTCACCCCTCCACTTT. Amino acids: CASSRGRQNSPLHF.

The V gene is TRBV28, the J gene TRBJ1-5, with D possibly being TRBD1 (6 bases). The germline V gene has CDR1 MDHEN and CDR2 SYDVKM. Trimming removed 3 bases at V and 1 base at J, with 16 bases between. This CDR3 spans 17 amino acids. CDR3 amino acids: CASSFKGGRLSNQPQHF. CDR3 nucleotide sequence: TGTGCCAGCAGTTTTAAAGGGGGACGTCTAAGCAATCAGCCCCAGCATTTT. The full variable domain, rest sourced from reference TRBV28 and TRBJ1-5, is DVKVTQSSRYLVKRTGEKVFLECVQDMDHENMFWYRQDPGLGLRLIYFSYDVKMKEKGDIPEGYSVSREKKERFSLILESASTNQTSMYLCASSFKGGRLSNQPQHFGDGTRLSIL.

This sequence joins TRBV6-5 and TRBJ2-3; 10 bases agree with TRBD1. CDR1 is MNHEY and CDR2 is SVGAGI in the germline V gene. The trim removed 4 bases at V and 0 bases at J, leaving 4 bases unmatched. The CDR3 length is 16 residues. This chain's CDR3 is CASSSRQGASTDTQYF. CDR3 coding DNA: TGTGCCAGCAGTTCTCGACAGGGGGCTAGCACAGATACGCAGTATTTT.